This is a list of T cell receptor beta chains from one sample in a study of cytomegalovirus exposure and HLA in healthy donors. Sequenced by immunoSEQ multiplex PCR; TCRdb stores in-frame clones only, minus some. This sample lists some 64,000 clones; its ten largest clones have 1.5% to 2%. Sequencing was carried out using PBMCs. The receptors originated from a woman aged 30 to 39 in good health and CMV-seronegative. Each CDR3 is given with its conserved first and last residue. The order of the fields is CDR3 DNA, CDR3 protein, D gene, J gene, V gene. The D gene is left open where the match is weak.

TGTGCCAGCTCACAGAGAGGGAAAGAGAACACCGGGGAGCTGTTTTTT | CASSQRGKENTGELFF | - | TRBJ2-2 | TRBV18
TGCGCCAGCACCCTGGAGGGAACGGGGGCCAACGTCCTGACTTTC | CASTLEGTGANVLTF | - | TRBJ2-6 | TRBV5-1
TGTGCCAGCAGCCCGGGGGGCACTGAAGCTTTCTTT | CASSPGGTEAFF | - | TRBJ1-1 | TRBV4-2
TGCGCCAGCAGCTTGGAAACAGGGGCGGGGGAAAAACTGTTTTTT | CASSLETGAGEKLFF | TRBD1 | TRBJ1-4 | TRBV5-1
TGTGCCAGCAGTTTACTACACGGGGATGAGCAGTTCTTC | CASSLLHGDEQFF | - | TRBJ2-1 | TRBV28
TGTGCCAGCCCCGCCCGACAGGGGAATAGGGAGACCCAGTACTTC | CASPARQGNRETQYF | TRBD1 | TRBJ2-5 | TRBV27
TGTGCCGCAGGGGGGAGAGGCGAGCAGTACTTC | CAAGGRGEQYF | - | TRBJ2-7 | TRBV19
TGTGCCAGCAGCCTCCAGGGCGAGAACACTGAAGCTTTCTTT | CASSLQGENTEAFF | - | TRBJ1-1 | TRBV9
TGTGCCAGCAGCTCAGGATTCCTGAGGGACACTGAAGCTTTCTTT | CASSSGFLRDTEAFF | - | TRBJ1-1 | TRBV5-4
TGTGCCAGCGGAAAGACTTCAGTCAGCACAGATACGCAGTATTTT | CASGKTSVSTDTQYF | - | TRBJ2-3 | TRBV5-4
TGCAGCGGGAGGACGGCCCTTAGCACAGATACGCAGTATTTT | CSGRTALSTDTQYF | - | TRBJ2-3 | TRBV29-1
TGTGCCTGCCGTAAGACAGGGGATCACTCACCCCTCCACTTT | CACRKTGDHSPLHF | TRBD1 | TRBJ1-6 | TRBV30
TGTGCCAGCAGCCAAGGGGCGGGGGAAGGTTCAGAGACCCAGTACTTC | CASSQGAGEGSETQYF | TRBD2 | TRBJ2-5 | TRBV4-2
TGTGCCAGTAGTATTGCGGGGCGCGAGGACGAGCAGTACTTC | CASSIAGREDEQYF | - | TRBJ2-7 | TRBV19
TGTGCCAGCAGCCAATACGAACCCAGGGTTGGGTCCTACAATGAGCAGTTCTTC | CASSQYEPRVGSYNEQFF | - | TRBJ2-1 | TRBV14
TGTGCCAGCAGCGTAGAAGGCGGGAGGGGGGACCACGAGCAGTACTTC | CASSVEGGRGDHEQYF | TRBD2 | TRBJ2-7 | TRBV9
TGTGCCAGCAGTTACAGTACTGGGGGGTTCGGCTACACCTTC | CASSYSTGGFGYTF | - | TRBJ1-2 | TRBV6-5
TGTGCCAGCAGAGGAGATCACGACAGGTTGGGAACCGGGGAGCTGTTTTTT | CASRGDHDRLGTGELFF | - | TRBJ2-2 | TRBV9
TGTGCCAGCAGCAGGACAGATAGCAATCAGCCCCAGCATTTT | CASSRTDSNQPQHF | - | TRBJ1-5 | TRBV6-5
TGCAGCATTTTACATGATGGCTACACCTTC | CSILHDGYTF | - | TRBJ1-2 | TRBV29-1
TGCGCCAGCAGTCCCCGGGACAGGAGCCCCAATGAGCAGTTCTTC | CASSPRDRSPNEQFF | TRBD1 | TRBJ2-1 | TRBV5-1
TGTGCCAGCAGTACGGACAGGGGGTCTGAAGCTTTCTTT | CASSTDRGSEAFF | TRBD1 | TRBJ1-1 | TRBV6-6
TGCGCCAGCTGCTCCCTCCAGGGCAATGAGCAGTTCTTC | CASCSLQGNEQFF | - | TRBJ2-1 | TRBV5-1
TGTGCCAGCAGCTTAACACAGGGGACTGACGAGCAGTACTTC | CASSLTQGTDEQYF | - | TRBJ2-7 | TRBV7-9
TGTGCCAGCTCTCCACAGGGGGCGAGCTATGGCTACACCTTC | CASSPQGASYGYTF | TRBD1 | TRBJ1-2 | TRBV18
TGTGCCAGCAGCTCCCTCGCGGGAGTGGGTACCGGGGAGCTGTTTTTT | CASSSLAGVGTGELFF | TRBD2 | TRBJ2-2 | TRBV7-8
TGTGCCTGGAGAAAGGTGGGAGAACCCGAGCAGTACTTC | CAWRKVGEPEQYF | - | TRBJ2-7 | TRBV30
TGTGCCAGCAGCTTAGACAGGGGGCCCACAGATACGCAGTATTTT | CASSLDRGPTDTQYF | TRBD1 | TRBJ2-3 | TRBV7-9
TGTGCCAGCAGCTTAACAGGGGGCGAGGAGCAGTACTTC | CASSLTGGEEQYF | TRBD1 | TRBJ2-7 | TRBV7-8
TGTGCCAGCAGCAGCGGGGCCTGGTACGAGCAGTACTTC | CASSSGAWYEQYF | TRBD2 | TRBJ2-7 | TRBV9
TGTGCCAGCAGCTCTGACAGGGCGGAGGGCTACACCTTC | CASSSDRAEGYTF | TRBD1 | TRBJ1-2 | TRBV28
TGTGCCAGCAGCCCGGGACATCGAAACCAAGAGACCCAGTACTTC | CASSPGHRNQETQYF | - | TRBJ2-5 | TRBV7-9
TGTGCCAGCAGTTACCCAGACAGAAGCAATCAGCCCCAGCATTTT | CASSYPDRSNQPQHF | - | TRBJ1-5 | TRBV6-5
TGTGCCAGCAGCTTGCTAACAGGCCGCTACACCTTC | CASSLLTGRYTF | - | TRBJ1-2 | TRBV5-6
TGTGCCAGCAGCGGAGGGGTGTCTGAAGCTTTCTTT | CASSGGVSEAFF | - | TRBJ1-1 | TRBV7-9
TGTGCCAGTAGTATGCAGGGGGGCCCCCATGGCTACACCTTC | CASSMQGGPHGYTF | TRBD1 | TRBJ1-2 | TRBV19
TGCGCCAGCAGCCAAGGGGGACTAGCGGGAGGGGGCACAGATACGCAGTATTTT | CASSQGGLAGGGTDTQYF | TRBD2 | TRBJ2-3 | TRBV4-1
TGTGCCAGCAGCTCCAGGACTAGCGGGGGGACTAGCACAGATACGCAGTATTTT | CASSSRTSGGTSTDTQYF | TRBD2 | TRBJ2-3 | TRBV7-2
TGTCCCCGGGGGGTCTACGAGCAGTACTTC | CPRGVYEQYF | TRBD2 | TRBJ2-7 | TRBV27
TGCGCCAGCAGCTTGGCGGGAGGATCGAACACCGGGGAGCTGTTTTTT | CASSLAGGSNTGELFF | TRBD2 | TRBJ2-2 | TRBV5-1
TGTGCCAGCAGGCTAGCGGGTCAGGCTTCCTACGAGCAGTACTTC | CASRLAGQASYEQYF | TRBD2 | TRBJ2-7 | TRBV6-5
TGTGCCAGCAGTCCTAGCGGCACCGACAATGAGCAGTTCTTC | CASSPSGTDNEQFF | TRBD2 | TRBJ2-1 | TRBV27
TGTGCCAGCAGCTTGGCTCAGGGGGTCGATGAGCAGTTCTTC | CASSLAQGVDEQFF | TRBD1 | TRBJ2-1 | TRBV5-4
TGTGCCAGCAGTTATTTGAGTGAAGCTTTCTTT | CASSYLSEAFF | - | TRBJ1-1 | TRBV6-5
TGTGCCAGTAAAGGGACAGGGGGCCGAGAGCAGTACTTC | CASKGTGGREQYF | TRBD1 | TRBJ2-7 | TRBV19
TGTGCCAGCAAGTCGCGGGGATCCTACGAGCAGTACTTC | CASKSRGSYEQYF | - | TRBJ2-7 | TRBV28
TGTGCCGTTTGGGTGGAGACTGAAGCTTTCTTT | CAVWVETEAFF | - | TRBJ1-1 | TRBV10-3
TGTGCCAGCAGCTCCAATTTAGCGGGAGCAAAGAATGAGCAGTTCTTC | CASSSNLAGAKNEQFF | TRBD2 | TRBJ2-1 | TRBV7-3
TGCAGCGGGGAAGGGGGGGGTGCTATTGGCTACACCTTC | CSGEGGGAIGYTF | - | TRBJ1-2 | TRBV29-1
TGCGCCAGCAGCCAAGAGGGAGCCCGACAGGGCATAGGCACCGGGGAGCTGTTTTTT | CASSQEGARQGIGTGELFF | TRBD1 | TRBJ2-2 | TRBV4-3
TGTGCCAGCAGCGCAGGGACAGGAGGATGGCGTGGCTACACCTTC | CASSAGTGGWRGYTF | TRBD1 | TRBJ1-2 | TRBV9
TGTGCCAGCAGCTCCTCTCCGAGAGGATGGGTTATGAACACTGAAGCTTTCTTT | CASSSSPRGWVMNTEAFF | - | TRBJ1-1 | TRBV7-6
TGTGCCTGGAAACAGGGTTATAATTCACCCCTCCACTTT | CAWKQGYNSPLHF | - | TRBJ1-6 | TRBV30
TGTGCCAGCAGCCAAGGACAGGGGGCGGAGACCCAGTACTTC | CASSQGQGAETQYF | TRBD1 | TRBJ2-5 | TRBV4-2
TGTGCCTGGAGTCCCACCTCCGGGAAAATGTTTTTT | CAWSPTSGKMFF | - | TRBJ1-4 | TRBV30